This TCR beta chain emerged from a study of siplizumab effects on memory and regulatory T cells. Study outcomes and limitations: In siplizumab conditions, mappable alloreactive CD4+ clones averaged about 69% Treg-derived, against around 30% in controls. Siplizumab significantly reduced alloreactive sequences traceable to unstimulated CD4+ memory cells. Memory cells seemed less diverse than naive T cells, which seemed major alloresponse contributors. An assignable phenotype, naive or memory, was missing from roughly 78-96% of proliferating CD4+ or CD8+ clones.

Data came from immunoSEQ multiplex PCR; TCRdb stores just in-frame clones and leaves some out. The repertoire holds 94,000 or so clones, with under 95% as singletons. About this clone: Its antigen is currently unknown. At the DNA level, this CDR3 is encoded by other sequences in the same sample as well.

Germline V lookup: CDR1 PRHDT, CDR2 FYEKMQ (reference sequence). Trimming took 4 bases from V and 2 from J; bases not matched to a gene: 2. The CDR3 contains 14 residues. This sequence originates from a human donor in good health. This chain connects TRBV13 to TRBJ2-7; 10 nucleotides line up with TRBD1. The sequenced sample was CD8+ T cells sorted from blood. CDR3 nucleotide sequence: TGTGCCAGCAGCTCCGGACAGGGGGCCTACGAGCAGTACTTC. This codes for CASSSGQGAYEQYF.